This is a list of T cell receptor beta chains from one sample in a study of blood T cell repertoires in COVID-19. Data came from immunoSEQ multiplex PCR; TCRdb stores just in-frame clones and leaves some out. This sample has 200,000 to 300,000 clones, with more than 80% found just once. Sample: peripheral blood. Every receptor here comes from a woman in her forties with acute or convalescent COVID-19. CDR3s include the opening cysteine and the closing phenylalanine or tryptophan. The D gene is left open where the match is weak. Some rows have no size entry. The others give once, few or many, or a class for an expanded clone.

CDR3 DNA	CDR3 protein	D gene	V gene	J gene	clone size
TGTGCCAGCAGCGCCAATCCGACAGTCTATGGCTACACCTTC	CASSANPTVYGYTF	-	TRBV9	TRBJ1-2	-
TGTGCCAGCAGTAAGCCAGGGGTATTGAATGAGCAGTTCTTC	CASSKPGVLNEQFF	-	TRBV25-1	TRBJ2-1	-
TGTGCCAGCAGTGAACTAACCCCCGGGACAGGGTTCTTC	CASSELTPGTGFF	TRBD1	TRBV6-1	TRBJ2-1	-
TGCGCCAGCAGCCAGGGCCGCCAGGGCCCTAGGGGAAACACCATATATTTT	CASSQGRQGPRGNTIYF	-	TRBV4-1	TRBJ1-3	-
TGCAGCGTTGAAATAACGGTTAACTATGGCTACACCTTC	CSVEITVNYGYTF	-	TRBV29-1	TRBJ1-2	-
TGTGCCAGCAGCCCCAGGGGTTCTAGCACAGATACGCAGTATTTT	CASSPRGSSTDTQYF	-	TRBV7-9	TRBJ2-3	-
TGTGCCAGCAGTTTACAGCAGGGGGCGGATGCTTTCTTT	CASSLQQGADAFF	TRBD1	TRBV12-3/TRBV12-4	TRBJ1-1	-
TGTGCCACCAACGGGGGGTACAGCACCGGGGAGCTGTTTTTT	CATNGGYSTGELFF	TRBD2	TRBV6-6	TRBJ2-2	once
TGCGCCAGCAGCCAAGATGGCGGCAGGGGCTATGGCTACACCTTC	CASSQDGGRGYGYTF	-	TRBV4-1	TRBJ1-2	-
TGCAGCGTTGCGGCCGACAATAGCAATCAGCCCCAGCATTTT	CSVAADNSNQPQHF	-	TRBV29-1	TRBJ1-5	-
TGTGCCAGCAGCATTGGACAGGGGGCTGTGTTTCAAGAGACCCAGTACTTC	CASSIGQGAVFQETQYF	TRBD1	TRBV9	TRBJ2-5	-
TGTGCCATCAGTGAAGGTAGTAGCGGGGGCTATGGCTACACCTTC	CAISEGSSGGYGYTF	-	TRBV10-3	TRBJ1-2	once
TGCGCCAGCAGCGAAAACCCTAGCGGGGGGCCAGATACGCAGTATTTT	CASSENPSGGPDTQYF	TRBD2	TRBV5-1	TRBJ2-3	-
TGTGCCAGTAGGGAGGGCCGGAAGGATTCACCCCTCCACTTT	CASREGRKDSPLHF	-	TRBV19	TRBJ1-6	-
TGTGCCAGCAGCCGGACAGGGAGCACTAATGAAAAACTGTTTTTT	CASSRTGSTNEKLFF	TRBD1	TRBV9	TRBJ1-4	-
TGTGCCACCAGTGACAAACTAGCGCAGTCCTACAATGAGCAGTTCTTC	CATSDKLAQSYNEQFF	TRBD2	TRBV24-1	TRBJ2-1	-
TGTGCCACCAATTACGAATGGGGACGGACAGGGAACACTGAAGCTTTCTTT	CATNYEWGRTGNTEAFF	TRBD1	TRBV28	TRBJ1-1	few
TGTGCCAGCAGCTTAGTGACCCCCCCGGGAGAGACCCAGTACTTC	CASSLVTPPGETQYF	-	TRBV11-2	TRBJ2-5	-
TGCGCCAGCAGCCTCGAGGGGGTTAATCAGCCCCAGCATTTT	CASSLEGVNQPQHF	-	TRBV4-1	TRBJ1-5	-
TGTGCCAGCAGTGAGTACAGGGGACACAATGAGCAGTTCTTC	CASSEYRGHNEQFF	TRBD1	TRBV6-1	TRBJ2-1	-
TGCAGCGTCCTTGGAGGGTCTGAAGCTTTCTTT	CSVLGGSEAFF	-	TRBV29-1	TRBJ1-1	-
TGTGCCAGCAGCTTGGTCCCCGGGACAGGCACAGATACGCAGTATTTT	CASSLVPGTGTDTQYF	TRBD1	TRBV5-6	TRBJ2-3	few
TGTGCCAGCAGCCCACCCGGACAGGGGATTAAGGATGAGCAGTTCTTC	CASSPPGQGIKDEQFF	TRBD1	TRBV14	TRBJ2-1	-
TGCGCCAGCAGTTTGCCCCTCGCGGGGGTGAACAATGAGCAGTTCTTC	CASSLPLAGVNNEQFF	TRBD2	TRBV5-1	TRBJ2-1	-
TGTGCCAGCAGTCCCGGGACAAGCCCTTACAACACTGAAGCTTTCTTT	CASSPGTSPYNTEAFF	-	TRBV27	TRBJ1-1	-
TGTGCCAGTAGTACCCTAGGTCAGCAGTTCTTC	CASSTLGQQFF	-	TRBV19	TRBJ2-1	-
TGCGCCAGCATGATTACAGGGAACACTGAAGCTTTCTTT	CASMITGNTEAFF	-	TRBV10-2	TRBJ1-1	-
TGCGCCAGCAGCCAACCCTCCCAGGACATCTATGGCTACACCTTC	CASSQPSQDIYGYTF	-	TRBV4-1	TRBJ1-2	-
TGTGCCAGCAGTTACTCGGCAGGGATAGCAGGCTACACCTTC	CASSYSAGIAGYTF	-	TRBV6-5	TRBJ1-2	-
TGTGCCAGCAGTGAAGAGGCAGGGGCAAGAGGGGCCAACGTCCTGACTTTC	CASSEEAGARGANVLTF	-	TRBV2	TRBJ2-6	-
TGTGCCAGCAGCAGCGGGACAGGGGGCTATGGCTACACCTTC	CASSSGTGGYGYTF	TRBD1	TRBV9	TRBJ1-2	-
TGCGCCAGCAGCCAAGGCGGGACTAGCGGGGGGGCCGAGGGGCAGTTCTTC	CASSQGGTSGGAEGQFF	TRBD2	TRBV4-1	TRBJ2-1	once
TGTGCCAGCAGTTCTCGGACACGTTCAGTCGATGAGCAGTTCTTC	CASSSRTRSVDEQFF	-	TRBV27	TRBJ2-1	-
TGCGCCAGCAGTGACCTCACAGATACGCAGTATTTT	CASSDLTDTQYF	-	TRBV10-1	TRBJ2-3	-
TGTGCCAGCAGCGAAGTGACTAGCGGTAACACAGATACGCAGTATTTT	CASSEVTSGNTDTQYF	TRBD2	TRBV9	TRBJ2-3	-
TGTGCCACCACCATCGGTAATGGCTACACCTTC	CATTIGNGYTF	-	TRBV6-5	TRBJ1-2	-
TGTGCCAGCGCAGGTCCAGGGACTAGCTTCCACAGGGAGACCCAGTACTTC	CASAGPGTSFHRETQYF	TRBD2	TRBV2	TRBJ2-5	-
TGCGCCAGCAGCCAAGAGGCAGGGGGTGGGTCACCCCTCCACTTT	CASSQEAGGGSPLHF	TRBD1	TRBV4-1	TRBJ1-6	-
TGTGCCAGCAGCCCAACAGGGTTGGCCGGGGAGCTGTTTTTT	CASSPTGLAGELFF	-	TRBV6-5	TRBJ2-2	-
TGTGCCAGCAGCCGGAGTGCTGACAGCAATCAGCCCCAGCATTTT	CASSRSADSNQPQHF	-	TRBV6-5	TRBJ1-5	-
TGTGCCACCTCGGACAGGGTCACCGGGGAGCTGTTTTTT	CATSDRVTGELFF	TRBD1	TRBV10-3	TRBJ2-2	-
TGTGCCAGCAGCTTAGAGGGCATCAATGAGCAGTTCTTC	CASSLEGINEQFF	-	TRBV11-2	TRBJ2-1	-
TGTGCCAGCAGTGTGAGGGATAGCAATCAGCCCCAGCATTTT	CASSVRDSNQPQHF	-	TRBV2	TRBJ1-5	-
TGTGCCAGCAGCGACAGGGTAGACACGCAGTATTTT	CASSDRVDTQYF	-	TRBV9	TRBJ2-3	-
TGTGCCAGCAGAGCCCCGTATCAGCCCCAGCATTTT	CASRAPYQPQHF	-	TRBV6-5	TRBJ1-5	few
TGCGCCAGCAGCCAAGATACCGGCATCGGGTATGGCTACACCTTC	CASSQDTGIGYGYTF	-	TRBV4-1	TRBJ1-2	-
TGCGCCAGCAGCTTTAAGGGGCGTGAAAAACTGTTTTTT	CASSFKGREKLFF	-	TRBV5-1	TRBJ1-4	once
TGTGCCAGTACCCCCCCCGGGTCTGGAAACACCATATATTTT	CASTPPGSGNTIYF	-	TRBV19	TRBJ1-3	once
TGTGCCAGCAGCTTTTCGGGGGACACTGAAGCTTTCTTT	CASSFSGDTEAFF	-	TRBV5-5	TRBJ1-1	-
TGTGCCAGCAGCTTAAGGGGGGGAGAAAAACTGTTTTTT	CASSLRGGEKLFF	-	TRBV7-2	TRBJ1-4	once
TGTGCCAGCAGCCCGCTGGGGGCGGGTGAGCAGTTCTTC	CASSPLGAGEQFF	-	TRBV6-5	TRBJ2-1	-
TGTGCCACCAGCAGAGATAGGGGCTTCGGCTATGGCTACACCTTC	CATSRDRGFGYGYTF	-	TRBV15	TRBJ1-2	-
TGTGCCAGCAGCCAAGGCAAGAACTCTAACTATGGCTACACCTTC	CASSQGKNSNYGYTF	-	TRBV3-1/TRBV3-2	TRBJ1-2	-
TGTGCCAGCAGCGTAGGAGATCCCGGGGCCAACGTCCTGACTTTC	CASSVGDPGANVLTF	-	TRBV9	TRBJ2-6	-
TGTGCCAGCAGTCCAGGGACAGGGTTTGGCTACACCTTC	CASSPGTGFGYTF	TRBD1	TRBV2	TRBJ1-2	once
TGTGCCAGCAGCTTGCAGGCCGTGAACACTGAAGCTTTCTTT	CASSLQAVNTEAFF	-	TRBV11-2	TRBJ1-1	-
TGTGCCAGCCAGGGACAGCCCTATAGCAATCAGCCCCAGCATTTT	CASQGQPYSNQPQHF	TRBD1	TRBV2	TRBJ1-5	-
TGTGCCTGCCGACAGGGCCAAGAGACCCAGTACTTC	CACRQGQETQYF	TRBD1	TRBV30	TRBJ2-5	once
TGTGCCAGCAGCCCCCGGGACTTGGAAAAAGAGACCCAGTACTTC	CASSPRDLEKETQYF	-	TRBV7-9	TRBJ2-5	-